This is a list of T cell receptor beta chains from one sample in a study of response to subunit inactivated influenza vaccine. TCRdb fed the RT-PCR reads into MiXCR, producing one record per CDR3 protein. The profile shows about 520,000 distinct CDR3 sequences, 6% to 9% of them singletons. The sample was PBMCs from blood, taken less than 30 months after vaccination. Receptor source: a man between 50 and 69 years old who received an inactivated influenza vaccine. Each CDR3 is given with its conserved first and last residue. A D gene is named only where the DNA matches it firmly. Clone size is shown for a subset of rows, as once, few, many or a class of expanded clone.

>TRBV27|NA|TRBJ1-5|many
CASSSRQGLQPQHF
TGTGCCAGCAGTTCCCGGCAGGGCCTTCAGCCCCAGCATTTT
>TRBV20-1|NA|TRBJ1-1|few
CSARAALGFESEAFF
TGCAGTGCTAGAGCGGCCTTGGGGTTCGAGTCTGAAGCTTTCTTT
>TRBV27|TRBD1|TRBJ1-5|NA
CASSPWTGGNQPRHF
TGTGCCAGCAGTCCTTGGACAGGGGGTAATCAGCCCCGGCATTTT
>TRBV7-2|NA|TRBJ2-5|many
CASSKASETQYF
TGTGCCAGCAGCAAAGCCTCAGAGACCCAGTACTTC
>TRBV19|TRBD2|TRBJ2-1|few
CASSTSGSNEQFF
TGTGCCAGTAGTACTAGCGGGAGTAATGAGCAGTTCTTC
>TRBV4-1|NA|TRBJ1-4|NA
CASSQVYDTTNEKLFF
TGCGCCAGCAGCCAAGTATATGATACAACTAATGAAAAACTGTTTTTT
>TRBV4-3|NA|TRBJ2-7|NA
CASSQDAVLGEQYF
TGCGCCAGCAGCCAAGACGCGGTTCTGGGGGAGCAGTACTTC
>TRBV12-3/TRBV12-4|NA|TRBJ2-2|few
CASSLEARVTGELFF
TGTGCCAGCAGTTTAGAGGCCAGGGTTACCGGGGAGCTGTTTTTT
>TRBV12-3/TRBV12-4|NA|TRBJ2-7|NA
CASSLGGAPQSEQYF
TGTGCCAGCAGTTTGGGGGGGGCCCCGCAGTCCGAGCAGTACTTC
>TRBV11-3|TRBD1|TRBJ2-2|NA
CASSDRITGELFF
TGTGCCAGTTCGGACAGGATTACCGGGGAGCTGTTTTTT
>TRBV6-1|TRBD1|TRBJ2-3|many
CASSLGTASTDTQYF
TGTGCCAGCAGCCTCGGGACAGCTAGCACAGATACGCAGTATTTT
>TRBV20-1|NA|TRBJ1-2|few
CSARDSRDPGYTF
TGCAGTGCTAGAGATTCCAGGGATCCTGGCTACACCTTC
>TRBV5-1|NA|TRBJ1-1|NA
CASSSGHEAFF
TGCGCCAGCAGCTCGGGACACGAAGCTTTCTTT
>TRBV4-3|TRBD1|TRBJ1-1|NA
CASSQEVRDSFKNTEAFF
TGCGCCAGCAGCCAAGAAGTCAGGGACAGCTTTAAGAACACTGAAGCTTTCTTT
>TRBV20-1|NA|TRBJ2-3|many
CSASNYISYTDTQYF
TGCAGTGCTTCGAATTACATAAGCTACACAGATACGCAGTATTTT
>TRBV2|NA|TRBJ1-2|NA
CASSESGVTYGYTF
TGTGCCAGCAGTGAGAGTGGGGTCACCTATGGCTACACCTTC
>TRBV6-2/TRBV6-3|NA|TRBJ2-3|few
CASRRGTTDTQYF
TGTGCCAGCAGACGCGGGACCACAGATACGCAGTATTTT
>TRBV18|NA|TRBJ1-1|once
CASSPLVGGTEAFF
TGTGCCAGCTCACCACTGGTAGGGGGCACTGAAGCTTTCTTT
>TRBV5-4|NA|TRBJ1-6|few
CASSPTPTLSPLHF
TGTGCCAGCAGCCCGACCCCGACCCTTTCACCCCTCCACTTT
>TRBV28|NA|TRBJ2-5|NA
CASSLSDYQETQYF
TGTGCCAGCAGTTTATCAGACTACCAAGAGACCCAGTACTTC
>TRBV5-1|NA|TRBJ1-2|NA
CASSEEGSYGYTF
TGCGCCAGCAGCGAGGAGGGCAGCTATGGCTACACCTTC
>TRBV7-8|TRBD2|TRBJ2-7|many
CASSLVGGSRWEQYF
TGTGCCAGCAGCTTAGTGGGCGGGAGCAGGTGGGAGCAGTACTTC
>TRBV7-9|NA|TRBJ2-1|NA
CASSHIGGPEQFF
TGTGCTAGCAGCCACATCGGGGGGCCTGAGCAGTTCTTC
>TRBV12-3/TRBV12-4|TRBD2|TRBJ2-7|few
CAIKLAGEQYF
TGTGCCATCAAACTAGCGGGGGAGCAGTACTTC
>TRBV18|NA|TRBJ2-3|NA
CASSPFPRASLLDFASDTQYF
TGTGCCAGCTCACCATTTCCCAGGGCGAGCCTCCTAGACTTTGCTTCAGATACGCAGTATTTT
>TRBV11-2|TRBD2|TRBJ2-5|many
CASSGKAGGPETQYF
TGTGCCAGCAGCGGAAAGGCGGGAGGGCCTGAGACCCAGTACTTC
>TRBV20-1|NA|TRBJ1-5|few
CSARSLSMGSNQPQHF
TGCAGTGCTAGATCCTTGAGCATGGGAAGTAATCAGCCCCAGCATTTT
>TRBV2|NA|TRBJ1-5|NA
CASSDTEGNQPQHF
TGTGCCAGCAGTGATACGGAGGGTAATCAGCCCCAGCATTTT
>TRBV6-1|TRBD2|TRBJ2-7|many
CASSPLGLAAYEQYF
TGTGCCAGCAGTCCTCTGGGACTAGCGGCCTACGAGCAGTACTTC
>TRBV3-1|TRBD1|TRBJ2-7|many
CASSQGTGGYYEQYF
TGTGCCAGCAGCCAAGGGACAGGGGGCTACTACGAGCAGTACTTC
>TRBV18|NA|TRBJ2-6|few
CASSPPDSGANVLTF
TGTGCCAGCTCCCCCCCGGACTCTGGGGCCAACGTCCTGACTTTC
>TRBV20-1|TRBD2|TRBJ2-3|many
CSAQAASGRDRTDTQYF
TGCAGTGCCCAGGCGGCTAGCGGGAGGGATAGGACAGATACGCAGTATTTT
>TRBV12-3/TRBV12-4|NA|TRBJ2-5|NA
CASSLAGGAAAETQYF
TGTGCCAGCAGTTTGGCGGGCGGGGCAGCGGCAGAGACCCAGTACTTC
>TRBV7-2|NA|TRBJ2-5|many
CASSLHTPPETQYF
TGTGCCAGCAGCTTACACACTCCGCCTGAGACCCAGTACTTC
>TRBV20-1|NA|TRBJ2-3|many
CSAREGASTDTQYF
TGCAGTGCTAGAGAGGGAGCTAGCACAGATACGCAGTATTTT
>TRBV9|NA|TRBJ1-2|few
CASSASTTEQLYGYTF
TGTGCCAGCAGCGCGAGTACAACGGAGCAGCTATATGGCTACACCTTC
>TRBV12-3/TRBV12-4|TRBD2|TRBJ2-2|once
CAINGELAGGTTGELFF
TGTGCCATCAATGGGGAATTAGCGGGGGGTACAACCGGGGAGCTGTTTTTT
>TRBV7-2|NA|TRBJ1-2|NA
CASSLVGFGYGYTF
TGTGCCAGCAGCTTAGTGGGTTTCGGCTATGGCTACACCTTC
>TRBV12-3/TRBV12-4|NA|TRBJ1-6|few
CASSLAAGSNSPLHF
TGTGCCAGCAGTTTAGCGGCAGGGTCCAATTCACCCCTCCACTTT
>TRBV5-6|TRBD2|TRBJ2-2|few
CASSFGLAGGNTGELFF
TGTGCCAGCAGTTTTGGACTAGCGGGAGGCAACACCGGGGAGCTGTTTTTT
>TRBV9|TRBD1|TRBJ2-5|NA
CASSYLSGTGSETQYF
TGTGCCAGCAGCTACCTTTCCGGGACAGGGTCAGAGACCCAGTACTTC
>TRBV20-1|TRBD2|TRBJ2-1|many
CSARGILASGGANEQFF
TGCAGTGCTAGAGGAATTTTGGCTAGCGGAGGCGCTAATGAGCAGTTCTTC
>TRBV3-1|NA|TRBJ1-2|many
CASSQDKGRDGYTF
TGTGCCAGCAGCCAAGATAAGGGGCGGGATGGCTACACCTTC
>TRBV7-8|NA|TRBJ2-3|few
CASSLESGLQDTQYF
TGTGCCAGCAGCTTAGAGTCTGGACTTCAAGATACGCAGTATTTT
>TRBV20-1|TRBD2|TRBJ2-7|many
CSASWGGSSYEQYF
TGCAGTGCTAGTTGGGGGGGGTCGTCCTACGAGCAGTACTTC
>TRBV6-5|NA|TRBJ1-5|few
CASSYLDSYNQPQHF
TGTGCCAGCAGTTACCTTGACAGCTACAATCAGCCCCAGCATTTT
>TRBV9|NA|TRBJ2-7|few
CASSGGISLIPYEQYF
TGTGCCAGCAGCGGGGGAATCAGTTTGATCCCCTACGAGCAGTACTTC
>TRBV5-1|NA|TRBJ2-7|NA
CASSLGGTGRYEQYF
TGCGCCAGCAGCTTGGGGGGGACCGGGCGTTACGAGCAGTACTTC
>TRBV20-1|NA|TRBJ2-5|NA
CSACSLFSKETQYF
TGCAGTGCTTGCAGTTTGTTTTCGAAAGAGACCCAGTACTTC
>TRBV24-1|TRBD2|TRBJ2-1|NA
CATSDLAGGLSYNEQFF
TGTGCCACCAGTGATCTAGCGGGAGGTTTATCCTACAATGAGCAGTTCTTC
>TRBV5-6|NA|TRBJ2-1|few
CASSEWRTENEQFF
TGTGCCAGCAGCGAGTGGAGGACAGAAAATGAGCAGTTCTTC
>TRBV6-5|TRBD2|TRBJ2-7|NA
CASSLAGEYEQYF
TGTGCCAGCAGTTTAGCGGGGGAATACGAGCAGTACTTC
>TRBV11-2|TRBD1|TRBJ1-6|few
CASSPDRGLISPLHF
TGTGCCAGCAGCCCAGACAGGGGGCTGATTTCACCCCTCCACTTT
>TRBV5-1|TRBD2|TRBJ2-1|NA
CASISGTSGLSEQFF
TGCGCCAGCATATCCGGGACTAGTGGATTGAGTGAGCAGTTCTTC
>TRBV27|NA|TRBJ2-3|few
CASAVSTDTQYF
TGTGCCAGTGCGGTGAGCACAGATACGCAGTATTTT